The following is a T cell receptor (beta chain) sequence with its context. Antigen specificity is unknown. The data derive from a study of CD8 T cells in Susac syndrome. Points from the study as a whole: The study's TCR sequencing and HLA analysis covered a relatively small number of individuals, and the study acknowledged this.

Reverse transcription of 0.5 to 1 ug RNA was carried out with random hexamers. TCR beta CDR3 was amplified by immunoSEQ covering 54 Vbeta and 13 Jbeta. TCRdb redid the calling of the immunoSEQ multiplex PCR reads with MiXCR, one entry per CDR3 protein. The sample has 130,000 to 150,000 distinct CDR3 sequences; 94% are singletons. CD8+ and CD4+ T cells from blood underwent TCR beta sequencing, which was carried out in a high-throughput format. The V segment lost 0 bases and the J segment 3 bases; nucleotides outside the gene matches: 4. CDR1 is SEHNR and CDR2 is FQNEAQ in the germline V gene (reference sequence). This CDR3 comprises 16 residues.

The chain carries TRBV7-9 and TRBJ1-5; 8 bases are shared with TRBD1. The sample taken for sequencing was CD4+ T cells from PBMCs. The receptor comes from a human donor in good health. DNA of the CDR3: TGTGCCAGCAGCTTAGCGCAGGACAGGGTCAATCAGCCCCAGCATTTT. It is translated as CASSLAQDRVNQPQHF.